Listed below are T cell receptor beta chains from one sample, sequenced in a study of cytotoxic CD8 clonotypes in ibrutinib-treated CLL. TCRdb's copy holds only in-frame clones and misses some; the assay was immunoSEQ multiplex PCR. The sample yields approximately 92,000 clones, roughly three quarters seen once. Sequencing was performed on PBMCs, taken after 24 months of ibrutinib treatment. The receptors derive from a human donor with chronic lymphocytic leukemia. The CDR3 runs from the conserved cysteine through the conserved F or W. Each record gives: V gene, D gene, clone size, J gene, CDR3 DNA, CDR3 protein. The D gene is left open where the match is weak. Rows give clone size only sometimes, using once, few, many, or a class for an expanded clone.

TRBV2	-	-	TRBJ2-1	TGTGCCAGCAGCGCCACTAGGAGCTCCTACAATGAGCAGTTCTTC	CASSATRSSYNEQFF
TRBV4-1	-	-	TRBJ2-7	TGCGCCAGCAGCCAAACCACAGGGTTGTACGAGCAGTACTTC	CASSQTTGLYEQYF
TRBV7-2	-	-	TRBJ2-5	TGTGCCAGCAGCTTAGGAGCCCGTATCTTTCAAGAGACCCAGTACTTC	CASSLGARIFQETQYF
TRBV6-1	TRBD1	once	TRBJ1-4	TGTGCCAGCAGTGGTGACACAGGGGTTGCAACTAATGAAAAACTGTTTTTT	CASSGDTGVATNEKLFF
TRBV27	TRBD1	-	TRBJ2-3	TGTGCCAGCACCACAATTACGACAAGACAGGGGGCGTCAGATACGCAGTATTTT	CASTTITTRQGASDTQYF
TRBV29-1	-	-	TRBJ1-2	TGCAGCGTCGCCGGTTTTTTTGGCGAGAACTATGGCTACACCTTC	CSVAGFFGENYGYTF
TRBV15	-	-	TRBJ2-1	TGTGCCACCAGCAGAGATCAAGAGGATGAGCAGTTCTTC	CATSRDQEDEQFF
TRBV6-6	-	-	TRBJ1-1	TGTGCCAGCAGACGGGGCACTGAAGCTTTCTTT	CASRRGTEAFF
TRBV7-9	-	-	TRBJ2-7	TGTGCCAGCAGCTTAACCGGACGGGGGTTAAACGAGCAGTACTTC	CASSLTGRGLNEQYF
TRBV30	-	-	TRBJ2-1	TGTGCCTGGAGGCTTAGATCCGCCGCGCCCAATGAGCAGTTCTTC	CAWRLRSAAPNEQFF
TRBV18	-	-	TRBJ1-1	TGTGCCAGCTCAGGAGGGGTCCCGAACACTGAAGCTTTCTTT	CASSGGVPNTEAFF
TRBV10-3	-	-	TRBJ1-5	TGTGCCATCAGTGGCTCCGGGGGGCTTATTCAGCCCCAGCATTTT	CAISGSGGLIQPQHF
TRBV7-3	-	medium-sized	TRBJ2-7	TGTGCCAGCAGCTCCGGGACGGTCCACGAGCAGTACTTC	CASSSGTVHEQYF
TRBV29-1	-	-	TRBJ1-5	TGCAGCGTTGCCCTGATCGGGGTGAATAGCAATCAGCCCCAGCATTTT	CSVALIGVNSNQPQHF
TRBV19	TRBD1	few	TRBJ1-1	TGTGCCAGTAACCCCCGACAGGGGAGGGCGAACACTGAAGCTTTCTTT	CASNPRQGRANTEAFF
TRBV5-3	-	-	TRBJ2-7	TGTGCCAGCAGCCAAGATCTGCGCGCAACCTACGAGCAGTACTTC	CASSQDLRATYEQYF
TRBV7-2	-	once	TRBJ1-5	TGTGCCAGCAGCTTAGAGGCAGATAGCAATCAGCCCCAGCATTTT	CASSLEADSNQPQHF
TRBV28	-	-	TRBJ1-5	TGTGCCAGCAGTCGTGAGTTTCAGCCCCAGCATTTT	CASSREFQPQHF
TRBV6-6	TRBD2	-	TRBJ2-5	TGTGCCAGCAGTTACTCGATGGAGCGGGAGTTAGAGACCCAGTACTTC	CASSYSMERELETQYF
TRBV19	-	-	TRBJ2-5	TGTGCCAGTAGCTACCCGGAGGGGGAGACCCAGTACTTC	CASSYPEGETQYF
TRBV15	TRBD2	-	TRBJ2-7	TGTGCCACCAGCAGAGATCTAGCGGGAGGGCTAAAGAACCCCTACGAGCAGTACTTC	CATSRDLAGGLKNPYEQYF
TRBV5-1	-	once	TRBJ2-3	TGCGCCAGCAGCTCCCAGCCTGCCCAGCCTGATACGCAGTATTTT	CASSSQPAQPDTQYF
TRBV2	-	-	TRBJ2-1	TGTGCCAGCAGTGAACAGTTTAGGGGGGGTAATGAGCAGTTCTTC	CASSEQFRGGNEQFF
TRBV15	-	-	TRBJ2-2	TGTGCCACCGGCAGAGCGGACCTCATTGGGGAGCTGTTTTTT	CATGRADLIGELFF
TRBV19	-	few	TRBJ1-1	TGTGCCAGTAGTATTAGTAGTAGGCTTACTGAAGCTTTCTTT	CASSISSRLTEAFF
TRBV29-1	TRBD1	once	TRBJ1-1	TGCAGCGTTGAAGACCCAGGGGGCCGCGCTGAAGCTTTCTTT	CSVEDPGGRAEAFF
TRBV7-9	TRBD1	-	TRBJ1-5	TGTGCCAGCAGCTTACCTAGGGACAGGGGAGCAGGGCAGCCCCAGCATTTT	CASSLPRDRGAGQPQHF
TRBV27	-	many	TRBJ1-1	TGTGCCAGCAGTTTATTCTCGACTGCTGAAGCTTTCTTT	CASSLFSTAEAFF
TRBV27	-	-	TRBJ2-1	TGTGCCAGCCGCAGGGAAGATGAGCAGTTCTTC	CASRREDEQFF
TRBV18	-	-	TRBJ2-7	TGTGCCAGCTCGCTGGGGAACGACGAGCAGTACTTC	CASSLGNDEQYF
TRBV11-1	TRBD1	-	TRBJ1-1	TGTGCCAGCAGCTTAAGGCAGGGGGCTCACACTGAAGCTTTCTTT	CASSLRQGAHTEAFF
TRBV18	-	-	TRBJ1-6	TGTGCCAGCTCACCAGACGTAAGCTCACCCCTCCACTTT	CASSPDVSSPLHF
TRBV19	-	-	TRBJ2-3	TGTGCCAGTAGTATAGGGCAGGGACCAGATACGCAGTATTTT	CASSIGQGPDTQYF
TRBV19	TRBD2	-	TRBJ2-1	TGTGCCAGTACCCTGACAAGCGGGGCCTACAATGAGCAGTTCTTC	CASTLTSGAYNEQFF
TRBV29-1	-	-	TRBJ2-7	TGCAGCGTTCAGGAGGGAGCGGAATACGAGCAGTACTTC	CSVQEGAEYEQYF
TRBV6-1	-	-	TRBJ2-3	TGTGCCAGCAGTGTGCGGCGGGGCCCGAGCACAGATACGCAGTATTTT	CASSVRRGPSTDTQYF
TRBV2	-	-	TRBJ1-1	TGTGCCAGCAGTGCACGGACAGAATTACTGAACACTGAAGCTTTCTTT	CASSARTELLNTEAFF
TRBV28	-	-	TRBJ2-5	TGTGCCAGCACAGGGATCGGGGAGACCCAGTACTTC	CASTGIGETQYF
TRBV18	-	-	TRBJ2-6	TGTGCCAGCTCACCACGACGTGCGGAACATAATTTTGGGGCCAACGTCCTGACTTTC	CASSPRRAEHNFGANVLTF
TRBV19	-	-	TRBJ1-1	TGTGCCAGTAGTTTCCGGACAGTTAGGGAAGCTTTCTTT	CASSFRTVREAFF
TRBV19	TRBD1	few	TRBJ2-2	TGTGCCAGTAGTGACAGGGGGATCGGGGAGCTGTTTTTT	CASSDRGIGELFF
TRBV11-2	TRBD1	-	TRBJ2-7	TGTGCCAGCAGCTTAGTATCTGGACAGGGCTCCTACGAGCAGTACTTC	CASSLVSGQGSYEQYF
TRBV5-4	-	-	TRBJ2-7	TGTGCCAGCAGCTTGGGGTCACAGGCAAGAACGGACGAGCAGTACTTC	CASSLGSQARTDEQYF
TRBV6-1	-	once	TRBJ2-1	TGTGCCAGCAGTCGACCGGGCCGAAGGGATGAGCAGTTCTTC	CASSRPGRRDEQFF
TRBV28	TRBD1	-	TRBJ1-2	TGTGCCAGCAGTTCACCGGGACAGGGGATCAGTGTTGATGGCTACACCTTC	CASSSPGQGISVDGYTF